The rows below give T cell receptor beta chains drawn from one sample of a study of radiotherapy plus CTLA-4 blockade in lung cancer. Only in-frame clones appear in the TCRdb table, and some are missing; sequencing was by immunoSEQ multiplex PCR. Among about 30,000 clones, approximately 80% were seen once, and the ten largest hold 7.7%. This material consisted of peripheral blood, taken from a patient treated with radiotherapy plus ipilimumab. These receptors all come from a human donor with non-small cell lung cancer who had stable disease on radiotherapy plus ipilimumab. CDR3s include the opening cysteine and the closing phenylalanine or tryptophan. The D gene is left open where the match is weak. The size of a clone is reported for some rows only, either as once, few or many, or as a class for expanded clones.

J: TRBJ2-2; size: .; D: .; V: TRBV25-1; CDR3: CASSEWPGDSNTGELFF; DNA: TGTGCCAGCAGTGAATGGCCGGGGGACTCGAACACCGGGGAGCTGTTTTTT
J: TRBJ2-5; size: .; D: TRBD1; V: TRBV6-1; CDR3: CASSESRTGMTQYF; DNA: TGTGCCAGCAGTGAATCAAGGACAGGGATGACCCAGTACTTC
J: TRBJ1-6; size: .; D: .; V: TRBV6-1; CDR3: CASSNGVNSPLHF; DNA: TGTGCCAGCAGTAATGGGGTCAATTCACCCCTCCACTTT
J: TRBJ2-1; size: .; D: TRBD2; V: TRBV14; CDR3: CASSQDLLRLAGTEQFF; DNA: TGTGCCAGCAGCCAAGATCTCCTTAGGCTAGCGGGGACTGAGCAGTTCTTC
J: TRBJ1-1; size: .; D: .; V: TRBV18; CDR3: CASSPKENTEAFF; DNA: TGTGCCAGCTCCCCAAAGGAGAACACTGAAGCTTTCTTT
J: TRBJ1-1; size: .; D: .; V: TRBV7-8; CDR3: CASSLGPRGNTEAFF; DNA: TGTGCCAGCAGCCTGGGGCCCCGGGGGAACACTGAAGCTTTCTTT
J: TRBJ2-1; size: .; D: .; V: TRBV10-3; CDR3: CAISDLGTNEQFF; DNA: TGTGCCATCAGTGATTTGGGAACCAATGAGCAGTTCTTC
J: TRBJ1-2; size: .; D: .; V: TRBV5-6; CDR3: CASSSVGTGSNYGYTF; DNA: TGTGCCAGCAGCTCGGTAGGTACAGGGTCGAACTATGGCTACACCTTC
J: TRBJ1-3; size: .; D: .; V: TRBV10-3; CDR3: CAISDAGDGNTIYF; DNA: TGTGCCATCAGTGATGCAGGGGATGGAAACACCATATATTTT
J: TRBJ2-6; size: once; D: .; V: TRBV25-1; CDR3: CASSEHKISGANVLTF; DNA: TGTGCCAGCAGTGAACATAAGATCTCTGGGGCCAACGTCCTGACTTTC
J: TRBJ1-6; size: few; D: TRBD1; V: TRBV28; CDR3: CASSPRTGHPPLHF; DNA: TGTGCCAGCAGCCCCCGGACAGGCCATCCACCCCTCCACTTT
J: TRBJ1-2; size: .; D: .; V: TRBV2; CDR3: CASSELGGNYGYTF; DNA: TGTGCCAGCAGTGAGTTGGGCGGAAACTATGGCTACACCTTC
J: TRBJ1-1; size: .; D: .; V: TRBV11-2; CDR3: CASSLDGGHNTEAFF; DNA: TGTGCCAGCAGCTTAGACGGGGGGCATAACACTGAAGCTTTCTTT
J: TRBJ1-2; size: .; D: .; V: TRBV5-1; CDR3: CASSSQTFGYTF; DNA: TGCGCCAGCAGCTCCCAGACCTTTGGCTACACCTTC
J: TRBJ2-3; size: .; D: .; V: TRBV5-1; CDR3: CASSTPGLNTDTQYF; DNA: TGCGCCAGCAGCACACCGGGACTCAACACAGATACGCAGTATTTT
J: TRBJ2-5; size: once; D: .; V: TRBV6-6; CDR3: CASSAGGGRETQYF; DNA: TGTGCCAGCAGTGCTGGGGGGGGCCGGGAGACCCAGTACTTC
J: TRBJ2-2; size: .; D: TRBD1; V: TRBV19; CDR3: CASSRQGTKYANTGELFF; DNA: TGTGCCAGTAGCAGACAGGGGACAAAATACGCGAACACCGGGGAGCTGTTTTTT
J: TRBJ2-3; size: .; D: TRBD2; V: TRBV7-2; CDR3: CASSLVLGLAGTDTQYF; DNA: TGTGCCAGCAGCTTAGTTCTGGGACTAGCGGGCACAGATACGCAGTATTTT
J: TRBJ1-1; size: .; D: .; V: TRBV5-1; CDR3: CASSLADLGEGTEAFF; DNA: TGCGCCAGCAGCTTGGCCGATTTGGGGGAGGGAACTGAAGCTTTCTTT
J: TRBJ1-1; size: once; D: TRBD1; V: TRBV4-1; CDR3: CASSQSGSPGQGARNTEAFF; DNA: TGCGCCAGCAGCCAGAGTGGTTCTCCGGGACAGGGGGCCAGGAACACTGAAGCTTTCTTT
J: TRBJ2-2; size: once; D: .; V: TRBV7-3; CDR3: CACSLRTDGELFF; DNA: TGTGCCTGCAGCCTACGGACAGACGGGGAGCTGTTTTTT
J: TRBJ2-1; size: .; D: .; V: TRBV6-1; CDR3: CASSEFEGSSYNEQFF; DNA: TGTGCCAGCAGTGAATTTGAGGGTAGTTCCTACAATGAGCAGTTCTTC
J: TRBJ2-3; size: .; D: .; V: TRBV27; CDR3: CASSRQAGPFRDTQYF; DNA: TGTGCCAGCAGCCGCCAGGCGGGCCCCTTCAGGGATACGCAGTATTTT
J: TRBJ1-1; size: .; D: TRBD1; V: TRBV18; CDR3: CASSPWTGNEAFF; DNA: TGTGCCAGCTCACCCTGGACAGGGAATGAAGCTTTCTTT
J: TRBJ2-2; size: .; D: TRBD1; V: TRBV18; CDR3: CASSPIADRAGELFF; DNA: TGTGCCAGCTCCCCAATCGCGGACAGGGCCGGGGAGCTGTTTTTT
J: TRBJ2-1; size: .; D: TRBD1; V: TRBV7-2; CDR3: CASRPGQYNEQFF; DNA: TGTGCCAGCAGGCCGGGACAGTACAATGAGCAGTTCTTC
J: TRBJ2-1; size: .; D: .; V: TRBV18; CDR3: CASSLGGGSDEQFF; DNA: TGTGCCAGCTCCCTTGGAGGGGGCTCGGATGAGCAGTTCTTC
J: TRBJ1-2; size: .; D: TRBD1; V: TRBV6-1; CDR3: CASSEKGRGLGYTF; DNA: TGTGCCAGCAGTGAAAAGGGCAGGGGGCTCGGCTACACCTTC
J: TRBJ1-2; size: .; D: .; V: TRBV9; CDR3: CASSTRHTNYGYTF; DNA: TGTGCCAGCAGCACTAGACACACCAACTATGGCTACACCTTC